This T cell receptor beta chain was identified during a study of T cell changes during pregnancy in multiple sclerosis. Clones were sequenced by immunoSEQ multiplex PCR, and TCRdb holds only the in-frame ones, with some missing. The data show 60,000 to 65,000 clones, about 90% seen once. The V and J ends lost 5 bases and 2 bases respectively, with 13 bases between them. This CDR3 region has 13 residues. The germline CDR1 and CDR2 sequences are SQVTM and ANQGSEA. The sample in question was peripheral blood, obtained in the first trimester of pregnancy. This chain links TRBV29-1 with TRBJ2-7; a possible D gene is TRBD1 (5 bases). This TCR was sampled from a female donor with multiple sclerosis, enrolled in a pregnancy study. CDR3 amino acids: CSVQQVEPYEQYF. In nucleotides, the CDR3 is TGCAGCGTTCAACAGGTGGAGCCCTACGAGCAGTACTTC.